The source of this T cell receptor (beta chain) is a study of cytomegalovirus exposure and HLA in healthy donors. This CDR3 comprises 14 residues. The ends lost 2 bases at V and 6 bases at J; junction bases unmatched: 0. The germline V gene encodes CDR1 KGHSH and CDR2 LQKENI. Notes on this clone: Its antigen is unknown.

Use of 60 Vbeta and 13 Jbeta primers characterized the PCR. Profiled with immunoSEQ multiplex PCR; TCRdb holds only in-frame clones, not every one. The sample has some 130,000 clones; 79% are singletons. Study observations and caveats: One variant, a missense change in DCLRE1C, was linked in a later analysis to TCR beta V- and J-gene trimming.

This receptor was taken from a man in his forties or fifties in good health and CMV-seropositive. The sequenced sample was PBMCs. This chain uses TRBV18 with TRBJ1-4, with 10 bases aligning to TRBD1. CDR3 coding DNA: TGTGCCAGCTCACCAGGGACAGGGGATGAAAAACTGTTTTTT. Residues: CASSPGTGDEKLFF.